The sample holds many counts of the clone carrying this T cell receptor beta chain. TCRdb independently ran MiXCR on the 5' RACE reads; one entry per CDR3 protein. The sample consists of 42,000 or so distinct CDR3 sequences, approximately 10% of them appearing once. The data derive from a study of early T cells in non-severe SARS-CoV-2 infection. CDR1 and CDR2 from the germline V gene are SGDLS and YYNGEE. J was trimmed by 6 bases and V by 4 bases; bases with no gene match: 10. The CDR3 has 16 residues. What was sequenced was whole blood. The gene calls are TRBV9 and TRBJ2-1; 10 nucleotides line up with TRBD2. This clonotype originated in an adult who was a healthcare worker with PCR-confirmed SARS-CoV-2 infection or an uninfected control (not recorded which). The CDR3 DNA reads TGTGCCAGCAGCAACCAACTAGCGGGACTAAGCAATGAGCAGTTCTTC. Its protein product is CASSNQLAGLSNEQFF.